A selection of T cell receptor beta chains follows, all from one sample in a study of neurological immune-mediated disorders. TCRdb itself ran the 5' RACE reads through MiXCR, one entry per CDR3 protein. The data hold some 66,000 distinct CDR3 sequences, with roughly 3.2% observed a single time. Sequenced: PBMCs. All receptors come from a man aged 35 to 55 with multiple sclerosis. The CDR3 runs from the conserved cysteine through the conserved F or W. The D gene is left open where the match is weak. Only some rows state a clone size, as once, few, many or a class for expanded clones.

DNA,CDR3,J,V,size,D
TGTGCCATCTCGACAGCGTTGGGGACCTACGAGCAGTACTTC,CAISTALGTYEQYF,TRBJ2-7,TRBV10-3,many,.
TGTGCCAGCAGCCCCGGTCGTTCGGCTGGCTACACCTTC,CASSPGRSAGYTF,TRBJ1-2,TRBV14,many,.
TGTGCCAGCAGTTCAGGGACAGCAAATTCACCCCTCCACTTT,CASSSGTANSPLHF,TRBJ1-6,TRBV12-3/TRBV12-4,many,TRBD1
TGTGCCACCCAGGCCCTAAGCTCCTACAATGAGCAGTTCTTC,CATQALSSYNEQFF,TRBJ2-1,TRBV5-8,many,.
TGCGCCAGCACCCGACAGGGGGCTGGGGCCAACGTCCTGACTTTC,CASTRQGAGANVLTF,TRBJ2-6,TRBV5-1,many,TRBD1
TGTGCCAGCAGTAGTCAAACCACAAATCAGCCCCAGCATTTT,CASSSQTTNQPQHF,TRBJ1-5,TRBV2,many,.
TGTGCCAGCAGTGCGGGACTAGCGGGGTCCAAAAACATTCAGTACTTC,CASSAGLAGSKNIQYF,TRBJ2-4,TRBV2,many,TRBD2
TGCGCCAGCAGCCACCTCCCAGGAGCCACAGATACGCAGTATTTT,CASSHLPGATDTQYF,TRBJ2-3,TRBV5-1,.,.
TGCGCCAGCAGGCCTCGAGGGGGAGGCTACACCTTC,CASRPRGGGYTF,TRBJ1-2,TRBV5-1,many,.
TGCAGTGCCTCTTTAGCGGGGGACACCCTCGAGCAGTACTTC,CSASLAGDTLEQYF,TRBJ2-7,TRBV20-1,many,TRBD2
TGTGCCAGCAACCAAATGGGCGGTGAGCAGTTCTTC,CASNQMGGEQFF,TRBJ2-1,TRBV3-1,.,.
TGCGCCAGCAGCTTAGGGGCACCGCGGGACAGTGCCGACGAGCAGTACTTC,CASSLGAPRDSADEQYF,TRBJ2-7,TRBV5-1,many,.
TGTGCCAGCAGTTACCACCCGAAGGGTAGGGACACTGAAGCTTTCTTT,CASSYHPKGRDTEAFF,TRBJ1-1,TRBV6-6,many,.
TGCAGTGCGGGGAGACCCCAAGAGACCCAGTACTTC,CSAGRPQETQYF,TRBJ2-5,TRBV20-1,many,.
TGTGCCAGCAGTTACGAACTAGCGGGGGGGGGAGGAGATACGCAGTATTTT,CASSYELAGGGGDTQYF,TRBJ2-3,TRBV6-6,many,TRBD2
TGTGCCACCAGTGCCGATCCCGGGACAGTAAACACAGATACGCAGTATTTT,CATSADPGTVNTDTQYF,TRBJ2-3,TRBV24-1,many,TRBD1
TGTGCCAGCAGCCCTTACAGGGCGGTTGGGAATTCACCCCTCCACTTT,CASSPYRAVGNSPLHF,TRBJ1-6,TRBV3-1,many,.
TGTGCCAGCAGCTCCATGAGCTCTGGAAACACCATATATTTT,CASSSMSSGNTIYF,TRBJ1-3,TRBV7-9,many,.
TGTGCCAGCAGCTCCAGCGCAGGGGGGCAAGAGACCCAGTACTTC,CASSSSAGGQETQYF,TRBJ2-5,TRBV11-3,many,.
TGTGCCAGCAGCTTACTAGCGGGTCTAAGCTCCTACGAGCAGTACTTC,CASSLLAGLSSYEQYF,TRBJ2-7,TRBV7-2,many,TRBD2
TGTGCCAGCAGCCCGACTAGCGGGTATTACAATGAGCAGTTCTTC,CASSPTSGYYNEQFF,TRBJ2-1,TRBV7-9,many,TRBD2
TGTGCCAGCAGCTTAATGCTCATGGGAGAGACCCAGTACTTC,CASSLMLMGETQYF,TRBJ2-5,TRBV7-9,many,.